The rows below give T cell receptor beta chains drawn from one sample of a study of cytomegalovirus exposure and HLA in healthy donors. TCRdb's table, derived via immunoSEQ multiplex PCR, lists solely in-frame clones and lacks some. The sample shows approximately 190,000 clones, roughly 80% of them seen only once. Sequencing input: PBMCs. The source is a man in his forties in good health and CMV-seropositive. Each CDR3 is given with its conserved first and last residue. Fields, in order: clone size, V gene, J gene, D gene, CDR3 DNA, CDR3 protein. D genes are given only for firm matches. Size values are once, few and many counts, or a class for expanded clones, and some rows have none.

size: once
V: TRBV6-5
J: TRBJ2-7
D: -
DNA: TGTGCCAGCACTAAATATGCGGGACCCACCTACGAGCAGTACTTC
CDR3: CASTKYAGPTYEQYF

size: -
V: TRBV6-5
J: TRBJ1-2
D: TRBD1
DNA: TGTGCCAGCTTACCGGGACAGGGGGCTTCTGGCTACACCTTC
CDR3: CASLPGQGASGYTF

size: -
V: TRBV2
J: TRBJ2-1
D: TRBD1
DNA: TGTGCCAGCACCGGGACAGGGAGAGAGCAGTTCTTC
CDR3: CASTGTGREQFF

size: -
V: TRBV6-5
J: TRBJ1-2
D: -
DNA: TGTGCCAGCAGTCCAGGATTGGGTGGCTACACCTTC
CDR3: CASSPGLGGYTF

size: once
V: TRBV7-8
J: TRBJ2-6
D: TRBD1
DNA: TGTGCCAGCAGCCGCACAGGGGCTGGGGCCAACGTCCTGACTTTC
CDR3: CASSRTGAGANVLTF

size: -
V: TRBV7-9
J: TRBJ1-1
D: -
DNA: TGTTCCAGCAGCTTTCAGAACACTGAAGCTTTCTTT
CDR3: CSSSFQNTEAFF

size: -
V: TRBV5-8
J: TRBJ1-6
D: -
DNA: TGTGCCAGCAGCTTGGTCAGGGGTGATTCACCCCTCCACTTT
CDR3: CASSLVRGDSPLHF

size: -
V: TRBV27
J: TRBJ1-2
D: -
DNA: TGTGCCAGCAGTCTTCAGGGGTCTAGGGGCTACACCTTC
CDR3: CASSLQGSRGYTF

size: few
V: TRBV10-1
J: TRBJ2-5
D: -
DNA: TGCGCCAGCAGTGAGGCAGGGATGGGGACCCAGTACTTC
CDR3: CASSEAGMGTQYF

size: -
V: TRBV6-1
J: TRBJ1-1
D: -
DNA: TGTGCCAGCAGTTCACTTCCTACAGAGAACACTGAAGCTTTCTTT
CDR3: CASSSLPTENTEAFF

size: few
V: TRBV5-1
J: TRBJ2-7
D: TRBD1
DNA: TGCGCCAGCAGCTCCGGACAGGGGGGCTACGAGCAGTACTTC
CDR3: CASSSGQGGYEQYF

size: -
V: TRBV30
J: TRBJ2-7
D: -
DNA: TGTGCCTGGAGTGTAAGTCTTGAGGCCTCCTACGAGCAGTACTTC
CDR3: CAWSVSLEASYEQYF

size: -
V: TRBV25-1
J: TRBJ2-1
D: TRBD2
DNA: TGTGCCAGCAGTCCGACTAGCGGGGGGGCAGTTTTCTACAATGAGCAGTTCTTC
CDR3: CASSPTSGGAVFYNEQFF

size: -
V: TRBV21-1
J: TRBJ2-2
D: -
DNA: TGTGCCAGCAGCAAAGCAATAAACCCCCACAGGCGGACCGGGGAGCTGTTTTTT
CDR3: CASSKAINPHRRTGELFF

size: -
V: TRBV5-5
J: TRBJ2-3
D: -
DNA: TGTGCCAGCAGCTTGAACCTAGCGAGCACAGATACGCAGTATTTT
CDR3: CASSLNLASTDTQYF

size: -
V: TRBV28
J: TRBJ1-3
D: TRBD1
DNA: TGTGCCAGCAGTTTATCGGGACAGAAAACTGGAAACACCATATATTTT
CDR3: CASSLSGQKTGNTIYF

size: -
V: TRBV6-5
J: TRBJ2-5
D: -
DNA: TGTGCCAGCAGTTCTCGGCGACTACAAGAGACCCAGTACTTC
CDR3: CASSSRRLQETQYF

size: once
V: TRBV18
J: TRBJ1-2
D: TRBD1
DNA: TGTGCCAGCTCGCCGACAGGGGATATGGATGGCTACACCTTC
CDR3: CASSPTGDMDGYTF

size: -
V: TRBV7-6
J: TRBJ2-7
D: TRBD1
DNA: TGTGCCAGCAGCTTAGATCCAGGGGGCGAGCAGTACTTC
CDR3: CASSLDPGGEQYF

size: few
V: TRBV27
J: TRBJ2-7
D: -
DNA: TGTGCCAGCAGCCCCCAGGCAGGGGTGTACGAGCAGTACTTC
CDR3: CASSPQAGVYEQYF

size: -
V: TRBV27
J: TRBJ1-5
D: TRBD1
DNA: TGTGCCAGCAGTGACAGGGTTAATCAGCCCCAGCATTTT
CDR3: CASSDRVNQPQHF

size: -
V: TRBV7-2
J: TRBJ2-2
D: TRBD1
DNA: TGTGCCAGCAGCTTTGGGACAGGTCTAAACACCGGGGAGCTGTTTTTT
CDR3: CASSFGTGLNTGELFF

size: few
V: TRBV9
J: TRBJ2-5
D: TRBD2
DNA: TGTGCCAGCAGCGTAAGAGCGGGGGGTGATAGGGAGACCCAGTACTTC
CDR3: CASSVRAGGDRETQYF

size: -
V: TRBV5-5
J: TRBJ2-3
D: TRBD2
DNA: TGTGCCAGCAGCTCTAGCGGGGGTAGCACAGATACGCAGTATTTT
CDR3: CASSSSGGSTDTQYF

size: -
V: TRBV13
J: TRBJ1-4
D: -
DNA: TGTGCCAGCAGCCCCTCACATATAAATGAAAAACTGTTTTTT
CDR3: CASSPSHINEKLFF

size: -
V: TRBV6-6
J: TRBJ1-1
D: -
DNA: TGTGCCAGCAGAGTGGGGAGAGCGAACACTGAAGCTTTCTTT
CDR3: CASRVGRANTEAFF

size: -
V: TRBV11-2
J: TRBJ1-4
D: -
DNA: TGTGCCAGCAGCTCGGCGGGACTTTATGAAAAACTGTTTTTT
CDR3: CASSSAGLYEKLFF

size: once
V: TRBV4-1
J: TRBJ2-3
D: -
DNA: TGCGCCAGCAGCCAAGGCACGAGACAGGGCACAGATACGCAGTATTTT
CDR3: CASSQGTRQGTDTQYF

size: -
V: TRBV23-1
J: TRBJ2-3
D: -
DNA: TGCGCCAGCAGTCAACAAGTAGGGGCTCAAGATACGCAGTATTTT
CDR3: CASSQQVGAQDTQYF

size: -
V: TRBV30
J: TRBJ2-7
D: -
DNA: TGTGCCTGGACTAGGGGAACCTACGAGCAGTACTTC
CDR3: CAWTRGTYEQYF

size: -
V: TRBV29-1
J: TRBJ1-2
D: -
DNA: TGCAGCGTTGCACCAGGGAGGTTATACGGCTACACCTTC
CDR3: CSVAPGRLYGYTF

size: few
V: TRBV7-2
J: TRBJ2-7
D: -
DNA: TGTGCCAGCAGCCCAGACAGCCACTCCTACGAGCAGTACTTC
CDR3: CASSPDSHSYEQYF

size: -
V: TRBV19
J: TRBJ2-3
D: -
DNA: TGTGCCAGTAGTATTTTAGCGGGCACAGATACGCAGTATTTT
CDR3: CASSILAGTDTQYF

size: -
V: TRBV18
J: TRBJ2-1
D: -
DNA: TGTGCCAGCTCACCACCGGTCTCCTTAGGGGGTTCCCACAATGAGCAGTTCTTC
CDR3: CASSPPVSLGGSHNEQFF

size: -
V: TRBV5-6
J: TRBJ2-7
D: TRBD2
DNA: TGTGCCAGCAGCTTGGTTAGCGGGGAGCAGTACTTC
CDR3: CASSLVSGEQYF

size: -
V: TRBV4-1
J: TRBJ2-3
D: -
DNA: TGCGCCAGCAGCCAAGATAACAGGGACGGGGATACGCAGTATTTT
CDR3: CASSQDNRDGDTQYF

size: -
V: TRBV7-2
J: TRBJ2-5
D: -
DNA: TGTGCCAGCAGCTTGCGGGGCCTCGCGACCCAGTACTTC
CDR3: CASSLRGLATQYF

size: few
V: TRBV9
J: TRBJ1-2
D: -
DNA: TGTGCCAGCAGCGTAGGTAACAGGGACTATGGCTACACCTTC
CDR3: CASSVGNRDYGYTF

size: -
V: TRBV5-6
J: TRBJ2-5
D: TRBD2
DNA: TGTGCCAGCACCCTGGGGGGGGAGACCCAGTACTTC
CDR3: CASTLGGETQYF

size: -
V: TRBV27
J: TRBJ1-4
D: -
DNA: TGTGCCAGCAGTCCCAGGGCCGGCAGGGCAAATGAAAAACTGTTTTTT
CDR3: CASSPRAGRANEKLFF

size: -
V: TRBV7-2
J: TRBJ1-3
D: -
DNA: TGTGCCAGCAGCTCCAGGGCGGTGGGAAACACCATATATTTT
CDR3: CASSSRAVGNTIYF

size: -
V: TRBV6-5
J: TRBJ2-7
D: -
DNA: TGTGCCAGCAGTTACTTGGACTCTACCTACGAGCAGTACTTC
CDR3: CASSYLDSTYEQYF

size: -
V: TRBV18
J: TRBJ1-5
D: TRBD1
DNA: TGTGCCAGCTCACCACTCCGGGGACAGATGTATCAGCCCCAGCATTTT
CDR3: CASSPLRGQMYQPQHF

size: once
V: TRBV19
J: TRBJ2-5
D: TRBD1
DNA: TGTGCCAGTAGTATGACTACGTTTGGACAGGGCGGAGAGACCCAGTACTTC
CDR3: CASSMTTFGQGGETQYF

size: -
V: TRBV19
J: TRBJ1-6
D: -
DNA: TGTGCCAGTAGGGCCGAGGGTTGGGCTAATTCACCCCTCCACTTT
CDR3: CASRAEGWANSPLHF

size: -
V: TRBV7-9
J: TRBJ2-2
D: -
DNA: TGTGCCAGCAGCTTACATCCACAGTACACCGGGGAGCTGTTTTTT
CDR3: CASSLHPQYTGELFF

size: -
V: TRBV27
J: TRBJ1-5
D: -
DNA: TGTGCCAGCAGTTTTGGGCCGGCCGGGAGGCCCCAGCATTTT
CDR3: CASSFGPAGRPQHF